This is a list of T cell receptor beta chains from one sample in a study of blood T cell repertoires in COVID-19. Profiled with immunoSEQ multiplex PCR; TCRdb holds only in-frame clones, not every one. The table includes more than 120,000 clones, about nine tenths detected once. Sequencing was carried out using peripheral blood. The origin of the receptors is a human donor in a cohort sampled during active COVID-19. CDR3s include the opening cysteine and the closing phenylalanine or tryptophan. The D gene is left open where the match is weak. The size field is filled for only some rows; it gives once, few, many or a size class.

CDR3aa: CASSRWAPNTGELFF
CDR3nt: TGTGCCAGCAGCCGCTGGGCACCGAACACCGGGGAGCTGTTTTTT
j_gene: TRBJ2-2
abundance: few
d_gene: .
v_gene: TRBV7-9

CDR3aa: CASSQVSWGETQYF
CDR3nt: TGCGCCAGCAGCCAAGTGTCTTGGGGCGAGACCCAGTACTTC
j_gene: TRBJ2-5
abundance: once
d_gene: .
v_gene: TRBV4-3

CDR3aa: CASSRQGDTDTQYF
CDR3nt: TGTGCCAGCAGTCGACAGGGAGACACAGATACGCAGTATTTT
j_gene: TRBJ2-3
abundance: .
d_gene: TRBD1
v_gene: TRBV6-5

CDR3aa: CASSEDRGLNEKLFF
CDR3nt: TGTGCCAGCAGTGAGGACAGGGGGCTTAATGAAAAACTGTTTTTT
j_gene: TRBJ1-4
abundance: .
d_gene: TRBD1
v_gene: TRBV2

CDR3aa: CASSLLAGGYNEQFF
CDR3nt: TGTGCCAGCAGCCTACTAGCGGGGGGCTACAATGAGCAGTTCTTC
j_gene: TRBJ2-1
abundance: .
d_gene: TRBD2
v_gene: TRBV7-3

CDR3aa: CASSFYSGAYEQYF
CDR3nt: TGTGCCAGCAGCTTCTATTCAGGGGCCTACGAGCAGTACTTC
j_gene: TRBJ2-7
abundance: .
d_gene: .
v_gene: TRBV11-2

CDR3aa: CASSPQPGVGNTIYF
CDR3nt: TGTGCTAGCAGCCCTCAACCAGGGGTGGGAAACACCATATATTTT
j_gene: TRBJ1-3
abundance: .
d_gene: .
v_gene: TRBV3-1/TRBV3-2

CDR3aa: CASSAGQFATQYF
CDR3nt: TGTGCCAGCAGCGCCGGACAGTTCGCGACCCAGTACTTC
j_gene: TRBJ2-5
abundance: .
d_gene: .
v_gene: TRBV9

CDR3aa: CASSEQIETSGSYNEQFF
CDR3nt: TGCGCCAGCAGCGAGCAAATTGAGACTAGCGGGTCATACAATGAGCAGTTCTTC
j_gene: TRBJ2-1
abundance: .
d_gene: TRBD2
v_gene: TRBV10-2

CDR3aa: CASSARQAPYEQYF
CDR3nt: TGTGCCAGCAGCGCGCGACAGGCCCCCTACGAGCAGTACTTC
j_gene: TRBJ2-7
abundance: .
d_gene: .
v_gene: TRBV7-2

CDR3aa: CASSLGQGRETQYF
CDR3nt: TGCGCCAGCAGCTTGGGACAGGGGAGAGAGACCCAGTACTTC
j_gene: TRBJ2-5
abundance: .
d_gene: TRBD1
v_gene: TRBV5-1

CDR3aa: CASSSVVAGELFF
CDR3nt: TGTGCCAGCAGCTCCGTAGTAGCCGGGGAGCTGTTTTTT
j_gene: TRBJ2-2
abundance: .
d_gene: .
v_gene: TRBV5-4

CDR3aa: CAWSKTGGTEAFF
CDR3nt: TGTGCCTGGAGTAAGACAGGGGGCACTGAAGCTTTCTTT
j_gene: TRBJ1-1
abundance: .
d_gene: TRBD1
v_gene: TRBV30

CDR3aa: CASRDSSTNEKLFF
CDR3nt: TGTGCCAGCCGGGACTCTTCAACTAATGAAAAACTGTTTTTT
j_gene: TRBJ1-4
abundance: .
d_gene: .
v_gene: TRBV6-5

CDR3aa: CASSYSHPSSYNEQFF
CDR3nt: TGTGCCAGCAGTTACTCGCATCCCAGCTCCTACAATGAGCAGTTCTTC
j_gene: TRBJ2-1
abundance: .
d_gene: .
v_gene: TRBV6-5

CDR3aa: CASSQGQGADTEAFF
CDR3nt: TGCGCCAGCAGCCAGGGACAGGGGGCCGACACTGAAGCTTTCTTT
j_gene: TRBJ1-1
abundance: .
d_gene: TRBD1
v_gene: TRBV5-1

CDR3aa: CASSYGSALGTGELFF
CDR3nt: TGTGCCAGCAGCTACGGGAGTGCGTTAGGCACCGGGGAGCTGTTTTTT
j_gene: TRBJ2-2
abundance: few
d_gene: .
v_gene: TRBV7-3

CDR3aa: CASSLEWGRSYNEQFF
CDR3nt: TGTGCCAGCAGCTTAGAGTGGGGGCGCTCCTACAATGAGCAGTTCTTC
j_gene: TRBJ2-1
abundance: .
d_gene: .
v_gene: TRBV7-9

CDR3aa: CASSAWTSGADIQYF
CDR3nt: TGTGCCAGCAGTGCTTGGACTAGCGGGGCGGACATTCAGTACTTC
j_gene: TRBJ2-4
abundance: few
d_gene: TRBD2
v_gene: TRBV2

CDR3aa: CASSLSDTGELFF
CDR3nt: TGTGCCAGCAGTCTTTCGGACACCGGGGAGCTGTTTTTT
j_gene: TRBJ2-2
abundance: .
d_gene: .
v_gene: TRBV3-1/TRBV3-2

CDR3aa: CASSLRGGAGDTQYF
CDR3nt: TGTGCCAGCAGCTTACGAGGGGGGGCCGGAGATACGCAGTATTTT
j_gene: TRBJ2-3
abundance: once
d_gene: .
v_gene: TRBV7-2

CDR3aa: CASSLQTGWQETQYF
CDR3nt: TGTGCCAGCAGTCTTCAGACAGGTTGGCAAGAGACCCAGTACTTC
j_gene: TRBJ2-5
abundance: .
d_gene: .
v_gene: TRBV6-5

CDR3aa: CASSLGVFNTGELFF
CDR3nt: TGCGCCAGCAGCTTAGGGGTTTTCAACACCGGGGAGCTGTTTTTT
j_gene: TRBJ2-2
abundance: .
d_gene: .
v_gene: TRBV5-1

CDR3aa: CASSSDRTSNYGYTF
CDR3nt: TGTGCCAGTAGCTCGGACAGGACCAGTAACTATGGCTACACCTTC
j_gene: TRBJ1-2
abundance: .
d_gene: TRBD1
v_gene: TRBV19

CDR3aa: CASSPRQGETQYF
CDR3nt: TGTGCCAGCAGTCCTCGACAGGGAGAGACCCAGTACTTC
j_gene: TRBJ2-5
abundance: .
d_gene: TRBD1
v_gene: TRBV27

CDR3aa: CASSDGGTEETQYF
CDR3nt: TGTGCCAGCAGCGATGGGGGGACAGAAGAGACCCAGTACTTC
j_gene: TRBJ2-5
abundance: .
d_gene: .
v_gene: TRBV25-1

CDR3aa: CASSQVGGPSYEQYF
CDR3nt: TGCGCCAGCAGCCAAGTCGGGGGGCCCTCCTACGAGCAGTACTTC
j_gene: TRBJ2-7
abundance: .
d_gene: .
v_gene: TRBV4-1

CDR3aa: CATSRERQASNTGELFF
CDR3nt: TGTGCCACCAGCAGAGAACGACAGGCCTCGAACACCGGGGAGCTGTTTTTT
j_gene: TRBJ2-2
abundance: .
d_gene: .
v_gene: TRBV15

CDR3aa: CASTRRGGERNTIYF
CDR3nt: TGTGCCAGCACCCGAAGAGGGGGCGAGAGAAACACCATATATTTT
j_gene: TRBJ1-3
abundance: .
d_gene: TRBD1
v_gene: TRBV7-6

CDR3aa: CASSLSTAGYEQYF
CDR3nt: TGTGCCAGCAGCTTGTCTACCGCAGGCTACGAGCAGTACTTC
j_gene: TRBJ2-7
abundance: once
d_gene: .
v_gene: TRBV5-4

CDR3aa: CASSWAGRQPQHF
CDR3nt: TGTGCCAGCAGTTGGGCGGGGCGGCAGCCCCAGCATTTT
j_gene: TRBJ1-5
abundance: few
d_gene: .
v_gene: TRBV12-3/TRBV12-4

CDR3aa: CASSLDGQGHQETQYF
CDR3nt: TGTGCCAGCAGCTTAGATGGGCAGGGGCACCAAGAGACCCAGTACTTC
j_gene: TRBJ2-5
abundance: .
d_gene: .
v_gene: TRBV7-9

CDR3aa: CASSQGIGGYEQYF
CDR3nt: TGTGCCAGCAGCCAAGGCATCGGGGGCTACGAGCAGTACTTC
j_gene: TRBJ2-7
abundance: .
d_gene: .
v_gene: TRBV4-2

CDR3aa: CASSPGFNTEAFF
CDR3nt: TGTGCCAGCAGCCCAGGGTTTAACACTGAAGCTTTCTTT
j_gene: TRBJ1-1
abundance: .
d_gene: .
v_gene: TRBV9

CDR3aa: CASSIPGQGDGETQYF
CDR3nt: TGTGCCAGTAGTATCCCCGGACAGGGGGATGGAGAGACCCAGTACTTC
j_gene: TRBJ2-5
abundance: .
d_gene: TRBD1
v_gene: TRBV19

CDR3aa: CASRPGPGGDTQYF
CDR3nt: TGTGCCAGCAGACCGGGCCCAGGAGGAGATACGCAGTATTTT
j_gene: TRBJ2-3
abundance: .
d_gene: .
v_gene: TRBV2

CDR3aa: CASSYGDRWDGEQFF
CDR3nt: TGTGCCAGCAGCTACGGGGATCGTTGGGATGGTGAGCAGTTCTTC
j_gene: TRBJ2-1
abundance: .
d_gene: .
v_gene: TRBV7-3

CDR3aa: CASRQGEDSPLHF
CDR3nt: TGTGCCAGCAGGCAGGGGGAAGATTCACCCCTCCACTTT
j_gene: TRBJ1-6
abundance: .
d_gene: TRBD1
v_gene: TRBV2

CDR3aa: CASSELTDTGELFF
CDR3nt: TGTGCCAGCAGCGAACTGACAGACACCGGGGAGCTGTTTTTT
j_gene: TRBJ2-2
abundance: .
d_gene: .
v_gene: TRBV9

CDR3aa: CASSFSGGKYNEQFF
CDR3nt: TGTGCCAGCAGCTTTAGCGGGGGGAAATACAATGAGCAGTTCTTC
j_gene: TRBJ2-1
abundance: .
d_gene: TRBD2
v_gene: TRBV7-3

CDR3aa: CSASPGGGSSYNEQFF
CDR3nt: TGCAGTGCTAGTCCCGGGGGCGGGAGCTCCTACAATGAGCAGTTCTTC
j_gene: TRBJ2-1
abundance: .
d_gene: .
v_gene: TRBV20-1

CDR3aa: CASSLYQGANTGELFF
CDR3nt: TGCGCCAGCAGCTTGTACCAGGGGGCGAACACCGGGGAGCTGTTTTTT
j_gene: TRBJ2-2
abundance: .
d_gene: TRBD1
v_gene: TRBV5-1